The 23 T cell receptor beta chains given below trace back to one sample, sequenced in a study of blood T cell repertoires in COVID-19. Libraries were prepared by immunoSEQ multiplex PCR; TCRdb keeps only in-frame clonotypes and omits some of them. Here the sample spans 60,000 or so clones, roughly 85% being singletons. Material: peripheral blood. Receptors originate from a human donor in a cohort sampled during active COVID-19.

The gene calls are TRBV18 and TRBJ1-4; a weak D match, TRBD1 (6 bases). V lost 4 bases, J lost 4 bases, and 7 bases lay in between. Germline assignment: CDR1 KGHSH and CDR2 LQKENI. The CDR3 loop spans 13 amino acids. For the CDR3, the DNA is TGTGCCAGCTCACGGGGGCTTAATGAAAAACTGTTTTTT. It encodes CASSRGLNEKLFF.

The chain links TRBV7-6 to TRBJ2-3, with 10 bases identical to TRBD2. There are 17 residues in the CDR3. The V segment lost 1 base and the J segment 1 base; nucleotides outside the gene matches: 5. Per germline, CDR1 SGHVS and CDR2 FNYEAQ. CDR3 nucleotides: TGTGCCAGCAGCTTAGACCTCCTAGCGGGGGGCACAGATACGCAGTATTTT. Its translation: CASSLDLLAGGTDTQYF.

This clone was picked up a small number of times. The rearrangement links TRBV9 to TRBJ1-4; tentative D call: TRBD1 (5 bases). This CDR3 comprises 16 residues. Germline V lookup: CDR1 SGDLS, CDR2 YYNGEE. Trimming removed 0 bases at V and 0 bases at J, with 9 bases between. The CDR3 DNA reads as TGTGCCAGCAGCGTAGGGACATTTCCAACTAATGAAAAACTGTTTTTT. Translated, it gives CASSVGTFPTNEKLFF.

The chain carries TRBV7-9 and TRBJ2-7; no definite D call. Germline CDR1 SEHNR, CDR2 FQNEAQ (reference sequence). The CDR3 has 12 amino acids. The germline V and J ends were trimmed by 3 bases and 2 bases, with 5 bases remaining between them. The CDR3 reads CASSFLTYEQYF. The CDR3 nucleotides are TGTGCCAGCAGCTTTCTTACCTACGAGCAGTACTTC.

The rearrangement joins TRBV6-4 to TRBJ2-7, with 10 bases lining up with TRBD1. Germline-derived CDR1 and CDR2 are MRHNA and SNTAGT. The CDR3 contains 12 residues. V dropped 10 bases and J dropped 2; count of bases not matched to a gene: 2. CDR3 protein: CAIGTGAYEQYF. As DNA, the CDR3 is TGTGCCATTGGGACAGGGGCCTACGAGCAGTACTTC.

J is TRBJ2-4 and V is TRBV5-8; 9 bases are a match to TRBD1. The germline gives CDR1 SGHTS, CDR2 YDEGEE. The junction had 7 bases not matched to a gene; V was cut back by 6 bases and J by 9 bases. The length of the CDR3 is 13 residues. Written as DNA, the CDR3 is TGTGCCAGCAACAAACAGGGACAGGGCATTCAGTACTTC. Amino acid sequence: CASNKQGQGIQYF.

The chain uses TRBV27 and TRBJ1-2, with a possible D match to TRBD1 (6 bases). V was trimmed by 6 bases and J by 4 bases, leaving 15 bases between them. The CDR3 is made up of 14 amino acids. CDR1 is MNHEY, CDR2 SMNVEV, per germline (reference sequence). The CDR3 spells CASSPTGQFYGYTF. For the CDR3, the DNA is TGTGCCAGCAGCCCGACTGGACAGTTCTATGGCTACACCTTC.

This rearrangement joins TRBV4-3 to TRBJ2-1; TRBD2 matches at 12 bases. Germline-derived CDR1 and CDR2 are LGHNA and YSLEER. The CDR3 length is 15 residues. Germline trimming cut 2 bases from V and 7 bases from J; bases unmatched to any gene: 3. CDR3 nucleotide sequence: TGCGCCAGCAGCCAACCTAGCGGGGGGGTAAATGAGCAGTTCTTC. Translation gives CASSQPSGGVNEQFF.

The chain couples TRBV11-2 to TRBJ2-1, with 12 positions matching TRBD2. Germline V lookup: CDR1 SGHAT, CDR2 FQNNGV. V dropped 4 bases and J dropped 7; count of bases not matched to a gene: 2. The CDR3 sequence is 14 residues long. The CDR3 region has the DNA TGTGCCAGCAGCTATGGACTAGCGGGGAATGAGCAGTTCTTC. It codes for CASSYGLAGNEQFF.

The CDR3 sequence: CASKDRAQNTEAFF. CDR3 bases: TGTGCCAGCAAAGACAGGGCCCAGAACACTGAAGCTTTCTTT. This chain uses TRBV7-2 with TRBJ1-1; 7 nucleotides line up with TRBD1. With 7 bases clipped from V and 1 base from J, the junction kept 6 bases outside the gene matches. Per the germline V gene, CDR1 is SGHTA and CDR2 is FQGNSA. The CDR3 totals 14 residues. Full variable domain (outside the CDR3, taken from reference TRBV7-2 and TRBJ1-1): GAGVSQSPSNKVTEKGKDVELRCDPISGHTALYWYRQSLGQGLEFLIYFQGNSAPDKSGLPSDRFSAERTGGSVSTLTIQRTQQEDSAVYLCASKDRAQNTEAFFGQGTRLTVV.

The chain combines TRBV7-9 with TRBJ1-3; D gene uncertain. Germline-derived CDR1 and CDR2 are SEHNR and FQNEAQ (reference sequence). The CDR3 extends over 12 amino acids. V was cut by 5 bases and J by 4 bases, with 6 bases left in between. This chain's CDR3 is CASSPQGNTIYF. The CDR3 DNA reads TGTGCCAGCAGCCCACAAGGAAACACCATATATTTT.

This clone was counted between two and nine times. The gene calls are TRBV7-2 and TRBJ2-7; TRBD1 matches at 8 bases. The V and J ends lost 5 bases and 0 bases, in that order; junction bases with no gene match: 3. The germline V gene has CDR1 SGHTA and CDR2 FQGNSA. The CDR3 extends over 14 amino acids. This chain's CDR3 is CASSPGTGSYEQYF. CDR3 nucleotide sequence: TGTGCCAGCAGCCCCGGGACAGGCTCCTACGAGCAGTACTTC.

V gene TRBV6-5 combines with J gene TRBJ2-5; 9 nucleotides match TRBD1. CDR3 length: 14 amino acids. In germline, CDR1 is MNHEY, CDR2 SVGAGI. J gave up 6 bases and V 7 bases, and 9 bases lay outside the gene matches. CDR3 residues: CASIQDRGLQTQYF. CDR3 sequence (DNA): TGTGCCAGCATCCAGGACAGGGGCCTCCAGACCCAGTACTTC.

The J gene is TRBJ1-3, the V gene TRBV6-2 or TRBV6-3; no definite D call. The V gene lost 3 bases and the J gene lost 0 bases, with 9 bases spanning the gap. The germline V gene has CDR1 MNHEY and CDR2 SVGEGT. This CDR3 spans 15 amino acids. The CDR3 DNA reads TGTGCCAGCAGTTATGACGGGAGCTCTGGAAACACCATATATTTT. Encoded protein: CASSYDGSSGNTIYF.

The chain carries TRBV11-3 and TRBJ2-5, with a tentative D call TRBD2 (7 bases). Per germline, CDR1 SGHNT and CDR2 YENEEA. The CDR3 is made up of 15 amino acids. V lost 1 base and J lost 1, with 10 bases in between. CDR3 loop: CASSLGGGAQETQYF. The CDR3 DNA sequence: TGTGCCAGCAGCTTAGGAGGGGGGGCCCAAGAGACCCAGTACTTC.

The chain has TRBV11-2 and TRBJ2-7; D unresolved. Trimming stripped 1 base from V and 3 bases from J, with 4 bases between. CDR1 and CDR2 (germline): SGHAT, FQNNGV. This CDR3 contains 12 residues. The DNA for the CDR3 is TGTGCCAGCAGCTTAGGTCGCTACGAGCAGTACTTC. Encoded protein: CASSLGRYEQYF.

The chain couples TRBV6-2 or TRBV6-3 to TRBJ2-5, with a tentative D call TRBD2 (5 bases). The CDR3 is made up of 16 amino acids. Trimming shortened V by 6 bases and J by 1 base, and 18 bases separated the two germline ends. The germline V gene encodes CDR1 MNHEY and CDR2 SVGEGT. In nucleotides, the CDR3 is TGTGCCAGCAGACCTACTAGGTGGGGTCCCCAAGAGACCCAGTACTTC. Amino acid sequence: CASRPTRWGPQETQYF.

The chain combines TRBV6-2 or TRBV6-3 with TRBJ2-3; D not resolved. This CDR3 contains 13 residues. CDR1 and CDR2 (germline): MNHEY, SVGEGT. The V and J ends lost 2 bases and 5 bases respectively, with 8 bases between them. In nucleotides, the CDR3 is TGTGCCAGCAGTTACCGTCGCGGAGATACGCAGTATTTT. Translation: CASSYRRGDTQYF.

The chain couples TRBV19 to TRBJ1-6; no reliable D call. The germline CDR1 and CDR2 sequences are LNHDA and SQIVND (reference sequence). Trimming removed 1 base at V and 9 bases at J, with 7 bases between. This CDR3 has 13 residues. CDR3 nucleotides: TGTGCCAGTAGTATAGGCGAGAGTTCACCCCTCCACTTT. Translation: CASSIGESSPLHF.

V and J are TRBV25-1 and TRBJ2-3, with 11 bases aligning to TRBD1. J lost 2 bases, V lost 4 bases, and 2 bases had no gene match. The CDR3 covers 15 residues. Germline V lookup: CDR1 MGHDK, CDR2 SYGVNS. Written as DNA, the CDR3 is TGTGCCAGCAGTGGGGGACAGGGGGTCACAGATACGCAGTATTTT. Its translation is CASSGGQGVTDTQYF.

The rearrangement uses TRBV10-3 and TRBJ1-2; 7 bases match TRBD1. Per germline, CDR1 ENHRY and CDR2 SYGVKD. After removal of 7 bases from V and 2 bases from J, the junction contained 4 bases not matched to a gene. This CDR3 comprises 13 residues. The CDR3 is CAITGTENYGYTF. The DNA of the CDR3 is TGTGCCATCACCGGGACAGAGAACTATGGCTACACCTTC.

The chain is built from TRBV2 and TRBJ1-2, with D possibly being TRBD1 (6 bases). The V end was cut by 7 bases, the J end by 0 bases, with 12 bases between. The V gene's germline CDR1 is SNHLY and CDR2 FYNNEI. CDR3 length: 14 residues. CDR3 sequence: CASTVDRANYGYTF. In nucleotides, the CDR3 is TGTGCCAGCACTGTGGACAGAGCTAACTATGGCTACACCTTC.

The J gene is TRBJ1-5, the V gene TRBV21-1; the D call TRBD1 from the table was never checked on the DNA. TRBV21-1 is classified as a pseudogene. The CDR3 has 19 amino acids. CDR3: CASSKAGGTGDVGNQPQHF. In nucleotides, the CDR3 is TGTGCCAGCAGCAAAGCCGGGGGGACAGGGGATGTTGGCAATCAGCCCCAGCATTTT.